The 5 T cell receptor beta chains listed next were all sequenced from one sample in a study of shared clonotypes between healthy human individuals (dated by TCRdb to 2020 to 2021). Receptor amplification or capture employed the immunoSEQ multiplex PCR assay. In TCRdb, the immuneACCESS table is reduced to in-frame sequences with V and J assigned. These tables do not hold every clone; where another copy was compared, an unresolved V gene accounts for under half, and the others remain unexplained. This sample lists some 1 million clones; approximately 70% were detected once. Jointly, the top ten make up about 1.5% of the sample. Sequencing was done on a sample of memory CD4+ T cells sorted from blood. The sample's cell subset or site, from its label and the paper: CD45RA-negative fraction. The receptors stem from a man in his late teens or twenties in good health.

The chain links TRBV5-6 to TRBJ2-2; TRBD2 matches at 10 bases. The germline gives CDR1 SGHDT, CDR2 YYEEEE. J lost 7 bases, V lost 1 base, and 7 bases had no gene match. There are 16 residues in the CDR3. The CDR3 spells CASSLPAASGSGELFF. The DNA for the CDR3 is TGTGCCAGCAGCTTGCCAGCGGCTAGCGGGAGCGGGGAGCTGTTTTTT.

The CDR3 spells CATRWGLAGVGELFF. CDR3 nucleotide sequence: TGCGCCACCAGATGGGGACTAGCGGGAGTGGGGGAGCTGTTTTTT. V usage is TRBV4-1 and J usage is TRBJ2-2; 14 nucleotides agree with TRBD2. With 10 bases clipped from V and 8 bases from J, the junction kept 9 bases outside the gene matches. CDR1 and CDR2 from the germline V gene are MGHRA and YSYEKL. CDR3 length: 15 residues.

This rearrangement joins TRBV7-9 to TRBJ2-5, with TRBD1 as a possible D gene (6 bases). Germline V gene data show CDR1 as SEHNR and CDR2 as FQNEAQ (reference sequence). V was clipped by 5 bases and J by 2 bases, with 9 bases between them. The CDR3 sequence is 13 residues long. The CDR3: CASSRGGQETQYF. CDR3 DNA: TGTGCCAGCAGCCGAGGGGGACAAGAGACCCAGTACTTC.

The chain combines TRBV2 with TRBJ2-7; 7 nucleotides line up with TRBD1. CDR3 length: 14 residues. V was clipped by 8 bases and J by 7 bases; unmatched bases: 14. Germline V gene sequence: CDR1 SNHLY, CDR2 FYNNEI. CDR3 bases: TGTGCCAGCCTAGGAGATACAGGGGCCCGGGAGCAGTACTTC. The encoded protein is CASLGDTGAREQYF.

Comments on this clone: Other DNA sequences in this sample translate to the same CDR3. The chain carries TRBV5-1 and TRBJ1-2; 7 bases are a match to TRBD1. V shed 2 bases, J shed 4 bases, and the junction held 5 bases outside the gene matches. Germline assignment: CDR1 SGHRS and CDR2 YFSETQ. The CDR3 spans 14 residues. The CDR3 DNA reads TGCGCCAGCAGCTTAACAGGGGCTAGCTATGGCTACACCTTC. Its translation: CASSLTGASYGYTF.